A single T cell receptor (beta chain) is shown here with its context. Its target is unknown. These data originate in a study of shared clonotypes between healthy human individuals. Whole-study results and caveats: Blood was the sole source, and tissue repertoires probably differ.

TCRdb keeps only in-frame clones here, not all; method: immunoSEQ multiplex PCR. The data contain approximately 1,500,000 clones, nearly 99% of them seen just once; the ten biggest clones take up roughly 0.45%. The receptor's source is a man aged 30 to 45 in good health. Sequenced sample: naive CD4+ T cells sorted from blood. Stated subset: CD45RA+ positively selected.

CDR3 protein: CASSLAVSGHTGELFF. CDR3 nucleotides: TGTGCCAGCAGCTTAGCGGTTAGCGGCCACACCGGGGAGCTGTTTTTT. The genes are TRBV7-9 and TRBJ2-2; D is perhaps TRBD2 (6 bases). V lost 0 bases, J lost 3 bases, and 11 bases lay in between. CDR1 SEHNR and CDR2 FQNEAQ come from the germline V gene (reference sequence). The CDR3 has 16 residues.